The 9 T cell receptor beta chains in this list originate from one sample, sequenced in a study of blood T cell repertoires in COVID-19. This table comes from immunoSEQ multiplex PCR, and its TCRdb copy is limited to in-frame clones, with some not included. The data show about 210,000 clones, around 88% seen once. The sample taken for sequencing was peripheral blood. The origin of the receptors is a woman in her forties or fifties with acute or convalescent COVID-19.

This chain's CDR3 is CASSQNTEAFF. CDR3 DNA sequence: TGTGCCAGCTCCCAGAACACTGAAGCTTTCTTT. J is TRBJ1-1 and V is TRBV27; D call uncertain. The CDR3 is 11 residues long. Per germline, CDR1 MNHEY and CDR2 SMNVEV (reference sequence). The V end lost 8 bases, the J end lost 1 base, and 5 bases lay between the germline ends.

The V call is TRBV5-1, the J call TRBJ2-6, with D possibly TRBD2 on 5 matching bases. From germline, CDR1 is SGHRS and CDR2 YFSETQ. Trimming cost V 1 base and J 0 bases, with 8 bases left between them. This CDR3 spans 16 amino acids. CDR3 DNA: TGCGCCAGCAGCTTGCCACTAGTCTCTGGGGCCAACGTCCTGACTTTC. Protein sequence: CASSLPLVSGANVLTF.

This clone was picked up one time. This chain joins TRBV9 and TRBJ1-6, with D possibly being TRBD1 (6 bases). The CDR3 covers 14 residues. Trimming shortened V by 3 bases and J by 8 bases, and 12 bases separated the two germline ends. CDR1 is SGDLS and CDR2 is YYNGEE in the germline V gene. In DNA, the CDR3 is TGTGCCAGCAGCGACACAGGGCTCGATTCACCCCTCCACTTT. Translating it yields CASSDTGLDSPLHF. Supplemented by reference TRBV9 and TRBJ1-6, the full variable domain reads DSGVTQTPKHLITATGQRVTLRCSPRSGDLSVYWYQQSLDQGLQFLIQYYNGEERAKGNILERFSAQQFPDLHSELNLSSLELGDSALYFCASSDTGLDSPLHFGNGTRLTVT.

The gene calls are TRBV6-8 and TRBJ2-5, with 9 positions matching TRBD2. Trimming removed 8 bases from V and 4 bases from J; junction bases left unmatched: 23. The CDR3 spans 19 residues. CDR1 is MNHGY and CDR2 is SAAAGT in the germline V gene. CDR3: CASSKAAGGHPSFPETQYF. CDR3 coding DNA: TGTGCCAGCTCCAAGGCGGCGGGAGGGCACCCAAGTTTTCCAGAGACCCAGTACTTC.

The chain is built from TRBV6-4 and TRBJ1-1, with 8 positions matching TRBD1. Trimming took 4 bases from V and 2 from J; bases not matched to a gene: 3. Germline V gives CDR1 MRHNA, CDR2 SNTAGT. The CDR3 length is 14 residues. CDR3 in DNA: TGTGCCAGCAGTGTCGACAGGGGAAACACTGAAGCTTTCTTT. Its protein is CASSVDRGNTEAFF.

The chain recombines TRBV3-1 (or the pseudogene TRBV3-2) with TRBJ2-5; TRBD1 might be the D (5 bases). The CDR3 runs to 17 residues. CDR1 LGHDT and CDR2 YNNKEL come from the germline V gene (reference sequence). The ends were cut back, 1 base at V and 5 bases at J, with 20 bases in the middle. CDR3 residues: CASSQGKIRGARETQYF. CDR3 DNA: TGTGCCAGCAGCCAAGGGAAAATTAGGGGCGCCCGGGAGACCCAGTACTTC.

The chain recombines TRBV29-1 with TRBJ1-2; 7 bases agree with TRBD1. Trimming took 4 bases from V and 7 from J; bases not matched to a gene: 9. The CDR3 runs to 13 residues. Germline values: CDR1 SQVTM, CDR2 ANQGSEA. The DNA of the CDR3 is TGCAGCGTTGGAGGGACAGCCAAGGTTGGCTACACCTTC. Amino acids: CSVGGTAKVGYTF.

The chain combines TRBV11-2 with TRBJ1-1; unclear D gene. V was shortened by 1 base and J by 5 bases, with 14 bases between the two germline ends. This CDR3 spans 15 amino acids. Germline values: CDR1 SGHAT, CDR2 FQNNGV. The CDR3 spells CASSLAVLTGTEAFF. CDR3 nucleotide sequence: TGTGCCAGCAGCTTAGCGGTACTCACGGGAACTGAAGCTTTCTTT.

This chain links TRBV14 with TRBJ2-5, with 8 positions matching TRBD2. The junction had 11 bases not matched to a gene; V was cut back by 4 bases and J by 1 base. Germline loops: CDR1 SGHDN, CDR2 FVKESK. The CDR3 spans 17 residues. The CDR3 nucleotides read TGTGCCAGCAGCCCCAACAGTCGACGGGAGGGCCAAGAGACCCAGTACTTC. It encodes CASSPNSRREGQETQYF.